Following are 9 T cell receptor beta chains from one sample sequenced in a study of blood T cell repertoires in COVID-19. Here immunoSEQ multiplex PCR was the method, and the copy in TCRdb shows in-frame clones only, minus some. The sample yields about 180,000 clones, 80% to 90% seen once. Material: peripheral blood. These receptors all come from a man in his fifties with active or convalescent COVID-19.

The V gene is TRBV5-1, the J gene TRBJ2-7; 7 nucleotides align to TRBD2. Germline assignment: CDR1 SGHRS and CDR2 YFSETQ. The CDR3 totals 14 residues. V dropped 0 bases and J dropped 6; count of bases not matched to a gene: 6. CDR3 in DNA: TGCGCCAGCAGCTTGGTTGCGGGGGTGATCGAGCAGTACTTC. Translating gives CASSLVAGVIEQYF.

The rearrangement uses TRBV10-3 and TRBJ2-3, with 8 nucleotides matching TRBD2. The length of the CDR3 is 15 residues. Germline CDR1 and CDR2: ENHRY and SYGVKD. J lost 0 bases, V lost 10 bases, and 9 bases had no gene match. The CDR3 sequence: CATNQLAESTDTQYF. CDR3 bases: TGTGCCACAAATCAACTAGCGGAAAGCACAGATACGCAGTATTTT.

The chain has TRBV20-1 and TRBJ2-1, with no clear D. This CDR3 has 11 residues. Trimming removed 3 bases from V and 5 bases from J, with 5 bases in between. Per the germline V gene, CDR1 is DFQATT and CDR2 is SNEGSKA (reference sequence). The CDR3 DNA sequence: TGCAGTGCTAGTCTCCACAATGAGCAGTTCTTC. Translated, it gives CSASLHNEQFF.

This chain links TRBV14 with TRBJ1-4, with D possibly TRBD1 on 6 matching bases. With 2 bases removed from V and 4 bases from J, the gap between germline ends came to 11 bases. The CDR3 consists of 15 residues. Germline CDR1 reads SGHDN; CDR2 reads FVKESK. The chain's CDR3 is CASSQLDSDNEKLFF. The CDR3 DNA follows: TGTGCCAGCAGCCAACTGGACAGTGATAATGAAAAACTGTTTTTT.

CDR3 coding DNA: TGCGCCAGCAGCTTGGCCATGGCAGGGGGCGAAGGTGGCTACACCTTC. As protein: CASSLAMAGGEGGYTF. The chain is built from TRBV5-1 and TRBJ1-2, with 8 nucleotides matching TRBD1. CDR3 length: 16 residues. Germline trimming cut 0 bases from V and 7 bases from J; bases unmatched to any gene: 11. The germline gives CDR1 SGHRS, CDR2 YFSETQ.

The rearrangement joins TRBV9 to TRBJ2-3; 9 nucleotides agree with TRBD2. The CDR3 runs to 16 residues. Trimming took 0 bases from V and 2 from J; bases not matched to a gene: 4. From germline, CDR1 is SGDLS and CDR2 YYNGEE. CDR3 in amino acids: CASSVGAGGFTDTQYF. DNA of the CDR3: TGTGCCAGCAGCGTAGGGGCGGGAGGGTTCACAGATACGCAGTATTTT.

With respect to this clone: Other DNA sequences of this sample code for an identical CDR3. This chain joins TRBV5-1 and TRBJ1-2; D unresolved. Germline values: CDR1 SGHRS, CDR2 YFSETQ. The CDR3 consists of 13 residues. V was trimmed by 0 bases and J by 4 bases, leaving 7 bases between them. The CDR3 is CASSLDNTYGYTF. The CDR3 nucleotides read TGCGCCAGCAGCTTGGACAATACCTATGGCTACACCTTC.

The chain combines TRBV4-3 with TRBJ2-3, with 7 nucleotides matching TRBD1. Trimming cost V 3 bases and J 1 base; bases outside gene matches: 7. CDR1 is LGHNA and CDR2 is YSLEER in the germline V gene. This CDR3 is 16 amino acids long. The CDR3 DNA reads TGCGCCAGCAGCCAGGGCGACAGGGCGGGCACAGATACGCAGTATTTT. Protein sequence: CASSQGDRAGTDTQYF.

In this sample, this clone turned up a few times. The J gene is TRBJ2-1, the V gene TRBV6-5; the match to TRBD2 covers 11 bases. This CDR3 contains 15 residues. Trimming removed 0 bases from V and 9 bases from J; junction bases left unmatched: 4. The germline CDR1 and CDR2 sequences are MNHEY and SVGAGI. CDR3 amino acids: CASSYSALAGVEQFF. Here the CDR3 DNA reads TGTGCCAGCAGTTACTCGGCACTAGCGGGGGTTGAGCAGTTCTTC.